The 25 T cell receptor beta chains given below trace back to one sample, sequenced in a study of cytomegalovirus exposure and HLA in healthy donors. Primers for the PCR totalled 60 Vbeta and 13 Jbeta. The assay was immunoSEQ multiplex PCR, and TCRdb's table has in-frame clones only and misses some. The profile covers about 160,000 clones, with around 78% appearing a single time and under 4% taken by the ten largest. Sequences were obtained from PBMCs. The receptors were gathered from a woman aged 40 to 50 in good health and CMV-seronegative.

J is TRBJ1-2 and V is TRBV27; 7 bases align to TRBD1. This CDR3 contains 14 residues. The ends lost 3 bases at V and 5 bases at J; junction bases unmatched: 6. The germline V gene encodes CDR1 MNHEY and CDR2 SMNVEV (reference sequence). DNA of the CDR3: TGTGCCAGCAGTTTCCAGGGGGAGGTTTATGGCTACACCTTC. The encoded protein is CASSFQGEVYGYTF.

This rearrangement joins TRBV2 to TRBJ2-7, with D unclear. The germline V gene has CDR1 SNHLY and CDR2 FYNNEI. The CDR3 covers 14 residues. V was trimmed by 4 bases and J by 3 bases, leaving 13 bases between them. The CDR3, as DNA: TGTGCCAGCAGTGGATACAGAACCAACTACGAGCAGTACTTC. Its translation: CASSGYRTNYEQYF.

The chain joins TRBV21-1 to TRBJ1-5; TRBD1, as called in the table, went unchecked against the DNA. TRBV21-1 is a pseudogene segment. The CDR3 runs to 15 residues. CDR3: CASSKERGLWQPQHF. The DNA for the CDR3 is TGTGCCAGCAGCAAAGAAAGGGGGCTGTGGCAGCCCCAGCATTTT.

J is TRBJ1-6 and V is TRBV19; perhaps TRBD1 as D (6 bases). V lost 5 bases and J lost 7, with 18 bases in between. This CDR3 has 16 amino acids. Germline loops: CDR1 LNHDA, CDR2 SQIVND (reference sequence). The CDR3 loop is CASSPTSRGRNSPLHF. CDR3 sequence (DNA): TGTGCCAGTAGTCCTACGTCCAGGGGAAGGAATTCACCCCTCCACTTT.

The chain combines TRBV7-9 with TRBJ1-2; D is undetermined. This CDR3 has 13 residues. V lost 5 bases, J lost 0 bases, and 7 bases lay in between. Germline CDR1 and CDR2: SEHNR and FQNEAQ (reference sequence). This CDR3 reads CASSRYSNYGYTF. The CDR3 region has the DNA TGTGCCAGCAGCCGCTATTCTAACTATGGCTACACCTTC.

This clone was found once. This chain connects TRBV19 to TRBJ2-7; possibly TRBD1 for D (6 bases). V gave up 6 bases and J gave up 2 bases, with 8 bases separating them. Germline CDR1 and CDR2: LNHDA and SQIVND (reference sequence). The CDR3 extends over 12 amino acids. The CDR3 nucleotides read TGTGCCAGTAGACAGGGACCCTACGAGCAGTACTTC. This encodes CASRQGPYEQYF.

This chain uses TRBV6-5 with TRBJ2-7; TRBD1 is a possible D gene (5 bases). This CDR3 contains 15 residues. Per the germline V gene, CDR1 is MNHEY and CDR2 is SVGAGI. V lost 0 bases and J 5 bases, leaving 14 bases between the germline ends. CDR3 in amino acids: CASSYSPGSIHEQYF. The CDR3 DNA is TGTGCCAGCAGTTACTCTCCAGGGTCGATCCACGAGCAGTACTTC.

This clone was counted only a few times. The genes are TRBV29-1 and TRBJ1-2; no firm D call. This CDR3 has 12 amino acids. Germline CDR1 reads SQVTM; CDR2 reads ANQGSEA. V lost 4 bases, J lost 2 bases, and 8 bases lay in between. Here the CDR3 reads CSVGHPNYGYTF. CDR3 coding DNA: TGCAGCGTTGGACACCCCAACTATGGCTACACCTTC.

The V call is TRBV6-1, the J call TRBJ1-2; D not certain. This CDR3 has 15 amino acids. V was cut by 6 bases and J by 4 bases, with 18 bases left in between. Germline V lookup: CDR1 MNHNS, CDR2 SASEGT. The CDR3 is CASRPLGGGLYGYTF. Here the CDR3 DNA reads TGTGCCAGCAGGCCCCTGGGAGGAGGACTCTATGGCTACACCTTC.

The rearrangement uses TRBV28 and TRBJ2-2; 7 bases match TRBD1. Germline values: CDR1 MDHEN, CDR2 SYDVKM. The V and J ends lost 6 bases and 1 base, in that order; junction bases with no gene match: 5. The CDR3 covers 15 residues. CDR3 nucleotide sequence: TGTGCCAGCAGCGCAGGGGGTCTGAACACCGGGGAGCTGTTTTTT. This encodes CASSAGGLNTGELFF.

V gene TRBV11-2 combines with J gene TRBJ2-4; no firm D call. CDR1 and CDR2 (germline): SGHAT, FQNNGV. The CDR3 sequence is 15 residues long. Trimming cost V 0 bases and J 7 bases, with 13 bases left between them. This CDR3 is CASSLDLGKINIQYF. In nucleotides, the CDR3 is TGTGCCAGCAGCTTAGATCTAGGCAAGATCAACATTCAGTACTTC.

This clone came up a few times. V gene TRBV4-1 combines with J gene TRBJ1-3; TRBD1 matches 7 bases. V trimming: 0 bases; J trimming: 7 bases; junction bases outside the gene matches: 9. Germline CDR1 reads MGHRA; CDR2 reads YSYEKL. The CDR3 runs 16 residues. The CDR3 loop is CASSQEETGRRNTIYF. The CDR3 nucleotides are TGCGCCAGCAGCCAAGAAGAGACAGGGAGGAGGAACACCATATATTTT.

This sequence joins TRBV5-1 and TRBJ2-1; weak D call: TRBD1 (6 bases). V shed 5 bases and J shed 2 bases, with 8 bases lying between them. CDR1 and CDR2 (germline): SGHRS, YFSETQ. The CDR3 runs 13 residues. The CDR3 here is CASRDSTYNEQFF. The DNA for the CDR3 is TGCGCCAGCAGGGACAGCACCTACAATGAGCAGTTCTTC.

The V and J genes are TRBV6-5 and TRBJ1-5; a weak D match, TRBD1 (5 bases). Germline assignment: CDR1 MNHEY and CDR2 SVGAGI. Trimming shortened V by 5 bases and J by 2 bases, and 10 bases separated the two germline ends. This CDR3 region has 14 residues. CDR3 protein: CASSDGAGNQPQHF. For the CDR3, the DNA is TGTGCCAGCAGTGATGGGGCGGGCAATCAGCCCCAGCATTTT.

CDR3 DNA: TGCAGCGTCGCCGACAGGGAAAGTTCACCCCTCCACTTT. Translated: CSVADRESSPLHF. This chain links TRBV29-1 with TRBJ1-6; 7 nucleotides match TRBD1. The CDR3 runs 13 residues. The J segment lost 9 bases and the V segment lost 6 bases, leaving 8 bases of the junction unmatched. Per the germline V gene, CDR1 is SQVTM and CDR2 is ANQGSEA. The full variable domain, with the rest looked up from reference TRBV29-1 and TRBJ1-6, is SAVISQKPSRDICQRGTSLTIQCQVDSQVTMMFWYRQQPGQSLTLIATANQGSEATYESGFVIDKFPISRPNLTFSTLTVSNMSPEDSSIYLCSVADRESSPLHFGNGTRLTVT.

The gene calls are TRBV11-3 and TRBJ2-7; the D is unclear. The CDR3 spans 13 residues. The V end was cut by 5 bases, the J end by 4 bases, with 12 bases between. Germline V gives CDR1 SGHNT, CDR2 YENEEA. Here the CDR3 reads CASSPGIEYEQYF. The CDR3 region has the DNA TGTGCCAGCAGCCCAGGAATAGAATACGAGCAGTACTTC.

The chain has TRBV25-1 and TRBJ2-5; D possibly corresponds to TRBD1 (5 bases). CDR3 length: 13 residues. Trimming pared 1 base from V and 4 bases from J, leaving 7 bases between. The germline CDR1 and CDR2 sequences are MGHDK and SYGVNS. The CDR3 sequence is CASSESGLETQYF. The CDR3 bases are TGTGCCAGCAGTGAATCAGGGTTAGAGACCCAGTACTTC. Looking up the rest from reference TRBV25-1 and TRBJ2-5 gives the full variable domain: EADIYQTPRYLVIGTGKKITLECSQTMGHDKMYWYQQDPGMELHLIHYSYGVNSTEKGDLSSESTVSRIRTEHFPLTLESARPSHTSQYLCASSESGLETQYFGPGTRLLVL.

CDR3 DNA sequence: TGTGCCAGCAGTTACTCTTCGGGACATAGAATCTACGAGCAGTACTTC. Protein product: CASSYSSGHRIYEQYF. The J gene is TRBJ2-7, the V gene TRBV6-5; D possibly corresponds to TRBD1 (6 bases). This CDR3 is 16 amino acids long. Germline CDR1 reads MNHEY; CDR2 reads SVGAGI. Trimming pared 0 bases from V and 3 bases from J, leaving 15 bases between.

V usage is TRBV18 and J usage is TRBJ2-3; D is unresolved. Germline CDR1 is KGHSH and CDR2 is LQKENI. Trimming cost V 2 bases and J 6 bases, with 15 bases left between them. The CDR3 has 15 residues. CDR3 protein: CASSPSADRGDTQYF. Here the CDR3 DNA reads TGTGCCAGCTCACCATCTGCCGACCGCGGCGATACGCAGTATTTT.

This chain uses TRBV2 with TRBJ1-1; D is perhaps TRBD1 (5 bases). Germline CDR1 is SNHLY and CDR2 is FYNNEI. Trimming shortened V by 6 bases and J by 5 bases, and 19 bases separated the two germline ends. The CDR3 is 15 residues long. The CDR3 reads CASRSSGGEGTEAFF. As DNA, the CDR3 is TGTGCCAGCAGGAGCAGTGGTGGGGAGGGGACTGAAGCTTTCTTT.

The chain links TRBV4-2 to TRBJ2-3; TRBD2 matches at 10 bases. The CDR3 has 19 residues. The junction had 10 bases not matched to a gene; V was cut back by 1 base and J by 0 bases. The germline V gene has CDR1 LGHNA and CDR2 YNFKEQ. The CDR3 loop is CASSQVVGLAETSTDTQYF. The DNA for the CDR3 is TGTGCCAGCAGCCAAGTAGTCGGACTAGCGGAGACTAGCACAGATACGCAGTATTTT.

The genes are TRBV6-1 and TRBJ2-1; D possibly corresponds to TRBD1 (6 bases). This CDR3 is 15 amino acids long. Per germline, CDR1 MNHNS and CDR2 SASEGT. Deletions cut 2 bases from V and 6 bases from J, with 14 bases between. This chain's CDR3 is CASSETGFVGNEQFF. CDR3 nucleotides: TGTGCCAGCAGTGAAACAGGGTTTGTGGGCAATGAGCAGTTCTTC.

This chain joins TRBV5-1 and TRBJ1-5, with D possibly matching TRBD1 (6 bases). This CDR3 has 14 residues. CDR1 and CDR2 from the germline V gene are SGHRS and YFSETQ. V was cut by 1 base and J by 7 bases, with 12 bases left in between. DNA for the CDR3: TGCGCCAGCAGCTTGATGTCAGGGGAACAGCCCCAGCATTTT. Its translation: CASSLMSGEQPQHF. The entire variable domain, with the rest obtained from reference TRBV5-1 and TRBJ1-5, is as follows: KAGVTQTPRYLIKTRGQQVTLSCSPISGHRSVSWYQQTPGQGLQFLFEYFSETQRNKGNFPGRFSGRQFSNSRSEMNVSTLELGDSALYLCASSLMSGEQPQHFGDGTRLSIL.

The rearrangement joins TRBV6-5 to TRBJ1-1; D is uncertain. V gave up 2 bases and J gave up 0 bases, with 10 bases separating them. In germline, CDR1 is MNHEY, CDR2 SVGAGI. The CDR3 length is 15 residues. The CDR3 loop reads CASSYSRGMNTEAFF. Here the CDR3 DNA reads TGTGCCAGCAGTTACAGCCGGGGAATGAACACTGAAGCTTTCTTT.

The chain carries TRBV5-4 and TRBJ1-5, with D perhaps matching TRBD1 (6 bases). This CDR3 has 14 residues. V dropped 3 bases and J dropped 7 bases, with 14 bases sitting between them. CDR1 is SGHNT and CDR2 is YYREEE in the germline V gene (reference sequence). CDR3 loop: CASSWGGGGQPQHF. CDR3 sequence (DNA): TGTGCCAGCAGCTGGGGGGGAGGGGGACAGCCCCAGCATTTT.